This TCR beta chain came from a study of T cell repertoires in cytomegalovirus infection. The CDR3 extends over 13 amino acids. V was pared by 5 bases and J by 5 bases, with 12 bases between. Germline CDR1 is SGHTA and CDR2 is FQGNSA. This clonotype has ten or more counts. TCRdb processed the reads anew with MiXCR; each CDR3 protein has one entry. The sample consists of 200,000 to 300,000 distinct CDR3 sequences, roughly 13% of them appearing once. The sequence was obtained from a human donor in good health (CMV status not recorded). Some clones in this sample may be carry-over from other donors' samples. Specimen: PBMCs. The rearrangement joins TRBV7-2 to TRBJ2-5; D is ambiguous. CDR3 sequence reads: CASSLQLGETQYF. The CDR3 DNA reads TGTGCCAGCAGCCTCCAACTGGGGGAGACCCAGTACTTC.